The clone carrying this T cell receptor beta chain has a handful of counts. Its antigen is currently unknown. This sample was taken from a study of CD8+CD57+ T cells in acquired aplastic anemia. Study at large: Sorting CD4+ and CD8+ cells gave DNA averaging roughly 3.5 ug.

Both TCR beta VDJ combination and CDR3 sequence profiling were carried out. Genomic DNA was the template for this profiling. TCRdb re-called the reads through MiXCR, storing one row per CDR3 protein. The table shows around 250,000 distinct CDR3 sequences, with 45% to 65% occurring only once. V was pared by 5 bases and J by 5 bases, with 9 bases between. Per germline, CDR1 KGHSH and CDR2 LQKENI. This CDR3 contains 13 residues. Study conclusions and caveats: Levels of CD8+ Simpson's diversity were not significantly distinct in patients versus controls. Researchers report that twenty-nine CD8+ CDR3 sequences appeared in both patients and controls.

This chain joins TRBV18 and TRBJ1-4; no clear D gene. The sequenced sample consisted of sorted CD4+, CD8+, or CD8+CD57+ T cells (not recorded which) from PBMCs. This clonotype originated in a human donor with severe aplastic anemia or a healthy control (not recorded which). For the CDR3, the DNA is TGTGCCAGCTCAACACTGGTCAATGAAAAACTGTTTTTT. This codes for CASSTLVNEKLFF.